The 6 T cell receptor beta chains presented below share a single source sample, sequenced in a study of blood T cell repertoires in COVID-19. Libraries were prepared by immunoSEQ multiplex PCR; TCRdb keeps only in-frame clonotypes and omits some of them. The repertoire has approximately 390,000 clones, roughly 87% of them found once; the top ten carry 2% to 2.5%. The sequenced material came from PBMCs or T cells enriched from blood (not recorded which). The receptors stem from a woman between 35 and 50 years old with acute COVID-19.

The chain is built from TRBV15 and TRBJ1-4; a possible D gene is TRBD1 (5 bases). Deletions cut 0 bases from V and 8 bases from J, with 16 bases between. Germline loops: CDR1 LNHNV, CDR2 YYDKDF (reference sequence). This CDR3 contains 16 residues. In nucleotides, the CDR3 is TGTGCCACCAGCAGAGATCGGGGGGTAGTAGGGGAAAAACTGTTTTTT. Protein sequence: CATSRDRGVVGEKLFF.

J is TRBJ1-3 and V is TRBV18, with D possibly being TRBD1 (6 bases). V lost 6 bases to trimming and J lost 6 bases, with 12 bases between them. The length of the CDR3 is 13 residues. The germline V gene has CDR1 KGHSH and CDR2 LQKENI. CDR3 in DNA: TGTGCCAGCTCGCCGGGACAAAAAAACACCATATATTTT. This codes for CASSPGQKNTIYF.

This chain connects TRBV4-2 to TRBJ2-2; 10 bases fit TRBD2. Looked up from germline, CDR1 is LGHNA and CDR2 is YNFKEQ. J lost 1 base, V lost 4 bases, and 3 bases had no gene match. The CDR3 totals 16 residues. The CDR3 coding sequence is TGTGCCAGCAGCCGGATAGCGGGGGGGAACACCGGGGAGCTGTTTTTT. Encoded protein: CASSRIAGGNTGELFF.

The chain carries TRBV11-2 and TRBJ1-3, with 7 positions matching TRBD1. In germline, CDR1 is SGHAT, CDR2 FQNNGV. This CDR3 has 17 amino acids. V was pared by 5 bases and J by 0 bases, with 10 bases of the junction left unmatched. CDR3 residues: CASSPGQRPLSGNTIYF. As DNA, the CDR3 is TGTGCCAGCAGCCCGGGACAGAGACCCCTCTCTGGAAACACCATATATTTT.

The rearrangement joins TRBV29-1 to TRBJ2-3; TRBD1 matches 7 bases. The CDR3 is 14 residues long. The V and J ends lost 7 bases and 3 bases, in that order; junction bases with no gene match: 10. Per germline, CDR1 SQVTM and CDR2 ANQGSEA. The CDR3 is CSGGQAVGTDTQYF. DNA for the CDR3: TGCAGCGGTGGACAGGCGGTTGGGACAGATACGCAGTATTTT.

The CDR3 region is CATSDRDGSYNEQFF. In DNA form, the CDR3 reads TGTGCCACCAGTGATCGGGATGGCTCCTACAATGAGCAGTTCTTC. The V and J genes are TRBV24-1 and TRBJ2-1; TRBD2 is a possible D gene (5 bases). CDR1 and CDR2 from the germline V gene are KGHDR and SFDVKD. V was pared by 3 bases and J by 0 bases, with 8 bases between. The CDR3 loop spans 15 amino acids.